The sequence of this T cell receptor (beta chain) was determined in a study of T cell responses to AZD1222 COVID-19 vaccine. Repertoires were generated with immunoSEQ multiplex PCR, while TCRdb's copy carries only in-frame clones and drops some. The data hold 80,000 or so clones, with 75% to 95% observed a single time. J lost 4 bases, V lost 5 bases, and 7 bases had no gene match. The CDR3 runs 15 residues. Germline CDR1 SNHLY, CDR2 FYNNEI. The sequence was collected from an adult in good health. The V and J genes are TRBV2 and TRBJ2-5; 10 bases match TRBD2. This specimen consisted of peripheral blood, obtained on day 0 of MenACWY control vaccination. The CDR3 nucleotides read TGTGCCAGCAGTCTAGCGGGGGTGAGGGGAGAGACCCAGTACTTC. It specifies CASSLAGVRGETQYF.